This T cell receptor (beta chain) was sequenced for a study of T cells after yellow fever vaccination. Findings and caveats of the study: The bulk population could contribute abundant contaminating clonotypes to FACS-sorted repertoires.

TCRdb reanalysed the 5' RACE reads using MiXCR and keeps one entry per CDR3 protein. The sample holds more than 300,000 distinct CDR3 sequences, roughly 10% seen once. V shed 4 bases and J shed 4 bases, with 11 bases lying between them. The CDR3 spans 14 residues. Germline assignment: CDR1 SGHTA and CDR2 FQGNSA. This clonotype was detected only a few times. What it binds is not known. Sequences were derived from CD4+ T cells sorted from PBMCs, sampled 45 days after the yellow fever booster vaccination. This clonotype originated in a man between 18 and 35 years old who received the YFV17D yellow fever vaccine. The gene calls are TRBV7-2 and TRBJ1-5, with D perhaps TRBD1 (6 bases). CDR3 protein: CASSSQGTNQPQHF. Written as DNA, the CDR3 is TGTGCCAGCAGCTCACAGGGAACTAATCAGCCCCAGCATTTT. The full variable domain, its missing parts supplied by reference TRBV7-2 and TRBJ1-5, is GAGVSQSPSNKVTEKGKDVELRCDPISGHTALYWYRQSLGQGLEFLIYFQGNSAPDKSGLPSDRFSAERTGGSVSTLTIQRTQQEDSAVYLCASSSQGTNQPQHFGDGTRLSIL.